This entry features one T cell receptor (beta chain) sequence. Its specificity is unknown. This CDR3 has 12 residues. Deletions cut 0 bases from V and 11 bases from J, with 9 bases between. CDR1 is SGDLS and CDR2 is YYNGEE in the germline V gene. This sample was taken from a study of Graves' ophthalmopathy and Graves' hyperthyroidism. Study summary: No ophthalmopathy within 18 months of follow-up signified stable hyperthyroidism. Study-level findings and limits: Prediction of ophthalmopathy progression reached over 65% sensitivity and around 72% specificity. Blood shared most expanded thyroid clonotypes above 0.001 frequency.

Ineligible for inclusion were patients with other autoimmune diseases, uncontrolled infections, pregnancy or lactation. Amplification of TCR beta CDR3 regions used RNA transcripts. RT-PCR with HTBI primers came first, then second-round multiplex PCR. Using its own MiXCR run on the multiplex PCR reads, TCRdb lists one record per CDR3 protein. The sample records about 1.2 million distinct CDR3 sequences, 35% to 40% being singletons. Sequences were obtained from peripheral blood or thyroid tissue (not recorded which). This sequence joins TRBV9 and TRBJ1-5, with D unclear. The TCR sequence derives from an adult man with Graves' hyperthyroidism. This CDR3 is CASSVGGGTQHF. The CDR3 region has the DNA TGTGCCAGCAGCGTAGGTGGAGGGACCCAGCATTTT. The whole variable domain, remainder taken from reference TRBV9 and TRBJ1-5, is DSGVTQTPKHLITATGQRVTLRCSPRSGDLSVYWYQQSLDQGLQFLIQYYNGEERAKGNILERFSAQQFPDLHSELNLSSLELGDSALYFCASSVGGGTQHFGDGTRLSIL.